Below are 22 T cell receptor beta chains sequenced from a single sample in a study of monozygotic twins with inflammatory bowel disease. After re-calling the 5' RACE reads, TCRdb lists one entry per CDR3 protein, DNA absent. The sample includes about 330,000 distinct CDR3 sequences. The source material was blood. All receptors derive from a human donor with ulcerative colitis or Crohn's disease, or a healthy co-twin of an affected twin (not recorded which).

V usage is TRBV7-2 and J usage is TRBJ2-2; TCRdb calls TRBD1, which cannot be checked without DNA. The CDR3 length is 16 residues. Germline V gene lookup returns CDR1 SGHTA and CDR2 FQGNSA. CDR3 loop: CASSSYRQGDTGELFF.

The V and J genes are TRBV7-2 and TRBJ2-5; TCRdb lists TRBD1, though no DNA is available to test this call. The CDR3 is made up of 17 amino acids. Per the germline V gene, CDR1 is SGHTA and CDR2 is FQGNSA. CDR3: CASSDPRQGRNQETQYF.

The rearrangement uses TRBV27 and TRBJ2-4; absent DNA, TCRdb's TRBD2 call cannot be checked. The CDR3 has 17 residues. CDR1 and CDR2 (germline): MNHEY, SMNVEV (reference sequence). This chain's CDR3 is CASSLLGGFLAKNIQYF.

The rearrangement links TRBV5-1 to TRBJ2-7; TCRdb's D gene call, TRBD2, goes unchecked for lack of DNA. Germline assignment: CDR1 SGHRS and CDR2 YFSETQ. The CDR3 totals 14 residues. The CDR3 is CASSLLGLNDEQYF.

The rearrangement joins TRBV6-1 to TRBJ2-3; the TCRdb call, TRBD1, lacks DNA for checking. Germline CDR1 reads MNHNS; CDR2 reads SASEGT. The CDR3 consists of 14 residues. This CDR3 is CASSRPGRTDTQYF.

The chain joins TRBV5-1 to TRBJ2-3; as DNA is missing, the TRBD2 call by TCRdb cannot be tested. Germline CDR1 and CDR2: SGHRS and YFSETQ. This CDR3 has 15 amino acids. CDR3: CASRPAEVSTDTQYF.

The chain joins TRBV21-1 to TRBJ2-7; TCRdb names TRBD1, which stays unverified in the absence of DNA. TRBV21-1 is a pseudogene. The CDR3 spans 15 residues. The CDR3 sequence is CASSDLGRGVYEQYF.

This chain uses TRBV20-1 with TRBJ1-6; TCRdb's assignment of TRBD1 cannot be checked, as there is no DNA. The CDR3 is made up of 15 amino acids. Germline V gene data show CDR1 as DFQATT and CDR2 as SNEGSKA (reference sequence). The CDR3 here is CSARDEGRRDSPLHF.

The chain uses TRBV9 and TRBJ2-1; checking the TCRdb D call of TRBD1 is not possible without DNA. This CDR3 has 15 residues. The germline V gene has CDR1 SGDLS and CDR2 YYNGEE. The CDR3 here is CASSPGTRGYNEQFF.

The V call is TRBV12-3 or TRBV12-4, the J call TRBJ2-3; the TCRdb call, TRBD2, lacks DNA for checking. CDR3 length: 12 amino acids. The CDR3 is CASKRDTDTQYF.

The genes are TRBV11-1 and TRBJ2-6; TCRdb names TRBD1, which stays unverified in the absence of DNA. Germline CDR1 is SGHAT and CDR2 is FQDESV (reference sequence). CDR3 length equals 20 residues. CDR3 region: CASSSGRGTEKISGANVLTF.

J is TRBJ1-1 and V is TRBV7-8; lacking DNA, the TRBD1 call made by TCRdb goes unchecked. The germline V gene has CDR1 SGHVS and CDR2 FQNEAQ. This CDR3 is 14 amino acids long. The CDR3 sequence is CASSFRALNTEAFF. Full variable domain (missing parts from reference TRBV7-8 and TRBJ1-1): GAGVSQSPRYKVAKRGQDVALRCDPISGHVSLFWYQQALGQGPEFLTYFQNEAQLDKSGLPSDRFFAERPEGSVSTLKIQRTQQEDSAVYLCASSFRALNTEAFFGQGTRLTVV.

This rearrangement joins TRBV29-1 to TRBJ2-7; TCRdb returns TRBD2, unconfirmable since there is no DNA. The CDR3 runs 12 residues. Germline CDR1 is SQVTM and CDR2 is ANQGSEA. This CDR3 reads CSVEGLGYEQYF.

CDR3 sequence: CASSQGVTGTGEQYF. This chain connects TRBV7-2 to TRBJ2-7; checking the TCRdb D call of TRBD1 is not possible without DNA. CDR1 and CDR2 from the germline V gene are SGHTA and FQGNSA. This CDR3 spans 15 amino acids.

The chain links TRBV5-1 to TRBJ2-5; TCRdb's D call, TRBD1, is unchecked because there is no DNA. Germline V CDR1 and CDR2: SGHRS, YFSETQ. The CDR3 totals 13 residues. CDR3 residues: CASRRTGEETQYF.

This chain uses TRBV5-1 with TRBJ2-4; absent DNA, TCRdb's TRBD1 call cannot be checked. The CDR3 has 16 amino acids. Germline CDR1 SGHRS, CDR2 YFSETQ. CDR3 in amino acids: CASSSTGGAAKNIQYF.

The gene calls are TRBV6-1 and TRBJ1-2; TCRdb selects TRBD1, and the lack of DNA leaves this call unchecked. Germline-derived CDR1 and CDR2 are MNHNS and SASEGT. This CDR3 spans 14 amino acids. CDR3 in amino acids: CASSRRGGIYGYTF.

The chain couples TRBV2 to TRBJ1-5. The CDR3 is 11 residues long. Germline CDR1 reads SNHLY; CDR2 reads FYNNEI. CDR3: CASSTDEPQHF.

The chain links TRBV4-2 to TRBJ2-7; the D call of TRBD2 rests on TCRdb alone, since no DNA is present to check it. The CDR3 loop spans 16 amino acids. Germline loops: CDR1 LGHNA, CDR2 YNFKEQ. The CDR3 loop reads CASSQVLATSSYEQYF.

This chain connects TRBV28 to TRBJ1-6; TCRdb's D call of TRBD1 is untestable without DNA. Germline CDR1 MDHEN, CDR2 SYDVKM. This CDR3 has 14 residues. CDR3 sequence: CASSAPGGGSPLHF. Filled out from reference TRBV28 and TRBJ1-6, the complete variable domain reads DVKVTQSSRYLVKRTGEKVFLECVQDMDHENMFWYRQDPGLGLRLIYFSYDVKMKEKGDIPEGYSVSREKKERFSLILESASTNQTSMYLCASSAPGGGSPLHFGNGTRLTVT.

This chain connects TRBV7-9 to TRBJ2-7. Germline values: CDR1 SEHNR, CDR2 FQNEAQ (reference sequence). The CDR3 totals 12 residues. This CDR3 is CASMGTSYEQYF.

This chain joins TRBV27 and TRBJ2-4; checking the TCRdb D call of TRBD2 is not possible without DNA. The V gene's germline CDR1 is MNHEY and CDR2 SMNVEV (reference sequence). The CDR3 extends over 16 amino acids. CDR3 region: CATTPRGREVKNIQYF.